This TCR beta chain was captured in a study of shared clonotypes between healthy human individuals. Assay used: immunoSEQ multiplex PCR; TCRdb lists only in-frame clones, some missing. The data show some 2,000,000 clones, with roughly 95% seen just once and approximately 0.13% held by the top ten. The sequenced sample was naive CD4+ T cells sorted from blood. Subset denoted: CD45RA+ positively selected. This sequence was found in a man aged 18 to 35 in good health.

The CDR3 region is CASSDSARGGGYTF. The CDR3 DNA reads as TGTGCCAGCAGTGACTCCGCCAGGGGAGGCGGCTACACCTTC. The chain has TRBV6-4 and TRBJ1-2; the D gene is possibly TRBD1 (6 bases). The germline V gene has CDR1 MRHNA and CDR2 SNTAGT. V was cut by 0 bases and J by 8 bases, with 13 bases left in between. The CDR3 runs 14 residues.